This T cell receptor beta chain appears in the sequencing data of a study of blood T cell repertoires in COVID-19. Data came from immunoSEQ multiplex PCR; TCRdb stores just in-frame clones and leaves some out. Of about 170,000 clones detected, around 84% appear once; the ten largest clones hold over 2%. Sequencing was carried out using peripheral blood. This receptor was identified in a woman over 75 with COVID-19, enrolled during active disease.

Written as DNA, the CDR3 is TGTGCCAGCAGCTTACAGGGGGCTCGGGGCTACACCTTC. Translation: CASSLQGARGYTF. The genes are TRBV7-2 and TRBJ1-2, with 8 bases that match TRBD1. Germline V gives CDR1 SGHTA, CDR2 FQGNSA. This CDR3 is built from 13 residues. The junction had 4 bases not matched to a gene; V was cut back by 2 bases and J by 8 bases.